Given below is one TCR beta chain in context. This clonotype was seen a few times. The antigen it binds to is not known. No much larger clone exists at a distance of one base, and base qualities are not known. Sequencing took place on an Illumina HiSeq 1500. The public reads were quality trimmed at Q25 with fastp and then assembled into clones with MiXCR by TCRdb, keeping productive beta chains. Every CDR3 protein is listed once, alongside the most common genes and DNA of its rows. The sample has about 150,000 distinct CDR3 sequences on record, roughly 18% of them singletons. The top ten constitute roughly a sixth of the sample. The entry originates in a study of T cell repertoires in cytomegalovirus infection (dated by TCRdb to between 2018 and 2021). Background for the entire study: Donor HLA type was relevant to the analysis, because carriage of CMV infection together with the matching HLA type was indicated by public TCR beta signatures.

The research as a whole found: The ex vivo response was dominated by HLA-C-restricted CMV-specific TCR beta clonotypes, which also provided the single most frequent clonotype in two of eight donors. Cumulative frequency of public TCR beta family members discriminated carriers of CMV infection plus the relevant HLA type in this cohort and an independent roughly 330-donor cohort.

From a lookup of the germline V gene, CDR1 and CDR2 are SGHTA and FQGNSA. The CDR3, from cysteine to phenylalanine, totals 15 residues. CDR3 DNA only is kept here, 45 bases in frame from base 1. V is cut by 1 base and J by 1 base, and the space between the germline ends is 10 bases. Sequenced material: CD8+ T cells from PBMCs. The sequence was obtained from a human donor in good health (CMV status not recorded). Some clones in this sample may be carry-over from other donors' samples. The chain was built from TRBV7-2 and TRBJ1-1; a tentative D match to TRBD1 spans 5 bases. This receptor has the CDR3 CASSLGGRWNTEAFF. The nucleotide sequence reads as follows: TGTGCCAGCAGCTTAGGGGGCAGATGGAACACTGAAGCTTTCTTT.